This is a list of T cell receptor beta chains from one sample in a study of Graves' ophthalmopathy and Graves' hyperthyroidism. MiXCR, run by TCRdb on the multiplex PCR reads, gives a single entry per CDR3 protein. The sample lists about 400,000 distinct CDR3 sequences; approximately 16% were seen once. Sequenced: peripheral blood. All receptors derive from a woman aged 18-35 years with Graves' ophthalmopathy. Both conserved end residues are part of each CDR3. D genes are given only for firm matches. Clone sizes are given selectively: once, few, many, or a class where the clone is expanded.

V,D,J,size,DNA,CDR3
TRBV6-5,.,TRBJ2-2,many,TGTGCCTCACGGCGGGGCAGACTCACCGGGGAGCTGTTTTTT,CASRRGRLTGELFF
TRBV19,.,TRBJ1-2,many,TGTGCCAGTTTCCCAGGGGCCGGGGTGGCGTATGGCTACACCTTC,CASFPGAGVAYGYTF
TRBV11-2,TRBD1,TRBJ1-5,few,TGTGCCAGCAGCCGGGACAGGGGGAACAATCAGCCCCAGCATTTT,CASSRDRGNNQPQHF
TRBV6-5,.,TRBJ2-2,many,TGTGCCAGCAGTTACTCCGCCCCTCCAGCGAACACCGGGGAGCTGTTTTTT,CASSYSAPPANTGELFF
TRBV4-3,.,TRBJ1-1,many,TGCGCCAGCAGCCAAGTCGGCAGGGCCATGAACACTGAAGCTTTCTTT,CASSQVGRAMNTEAFF
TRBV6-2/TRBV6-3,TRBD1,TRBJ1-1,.,TGTGCCAGCAGTTACCCGACAGGGGATGAAGCTTTCTTT,CASSYPTGDEAFF
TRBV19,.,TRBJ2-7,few,TGTGCCAGCGCCCGGGGGGCCGACTCCTACGAGCAGTACTTC,CASARGADSYEQYF
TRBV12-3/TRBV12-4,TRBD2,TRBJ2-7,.,TGTGCCAGCAGGGCCAGCGGGAGGGCCTACGAGCAGTACTTC,CASRASGRAYEQYF
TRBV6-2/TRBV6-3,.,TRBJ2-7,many,TGTGCCAGCACAGGAGATTCCTACGAGCAGTACTTC,CASTGDSYEQYF
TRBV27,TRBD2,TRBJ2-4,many,TGTGCCAGCAGTTCATCCCCCGCGGGGGGGGTAGGCAAAAACATTCAGTACTTC,CASSSSPAGGVGKNIQYF
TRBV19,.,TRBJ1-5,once,TGTGCCAGTAGTAAGGGCGGTACCAATCAGCCCCAGCATTTT,CASSKGGTNQPQHF
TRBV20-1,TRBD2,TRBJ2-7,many,TGCAGTGCTAGTGGACTAGCGGAAAGATCACCCTACGAGCAGTACTTC,CSASGLAERSPYEQYF
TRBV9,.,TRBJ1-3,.,TGTGCCAGCAGCGCGGGAGGGGGAAACACCATATATTTT,CASSAGGGNTIYF
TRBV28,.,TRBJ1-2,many,TGTGCCAGTTTCCGGGGAATCTATGGCTACACCTTC,CASFRGIYGYTF
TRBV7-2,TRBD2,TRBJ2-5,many,TGTGCCAGCAGCTCCCGGACTAGCGGTAGGGAGACCCAGTACTTC,CASSSRTSGRETQYF
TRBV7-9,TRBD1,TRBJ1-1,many,TGTGCCAGCAGCTTCGATGGACAGGGCACTGAAGCTTTCTTT,CASSFDGQGTEAFF
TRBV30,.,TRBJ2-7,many,TGTGCCTGGAGTTCGCCCTACGAGCAGTACTTC,CAWSSPYEQYF
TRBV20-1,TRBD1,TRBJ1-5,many,TGCAGTGCTGCTAGGGACAGTTCCCAGCCCCAGCATTTT,CSAARDSSQPQHF
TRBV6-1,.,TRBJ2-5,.,TGTGCCAGCAGTGAAGGCTGGCAGGGAAAGACCCAGTACTTC,CASSEGWQGKTQYF
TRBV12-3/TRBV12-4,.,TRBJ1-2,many,TGTGCCAGCACCCTGGGACGGGGATCCATCGGCTACACCTTC,CASTLGRGSIGYTF
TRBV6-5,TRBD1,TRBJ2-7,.,TGTGCCAGCAGTTTAACGGGTCAGGGGGCAAACGAGCAGTACTTC,CASSLTGQGANEQYF
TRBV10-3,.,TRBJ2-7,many,TGTGCCATCGGGGCAGGGAGTGCCTACGAGCAGTACTTC,CAIGAGSAYEQYF
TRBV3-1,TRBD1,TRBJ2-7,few,TGTGCCAGCAGCCCAGACCCGACAGGGTCCCACTCCTACGAGCAGTACTTC,CASSPDPTGSHSYEQYF
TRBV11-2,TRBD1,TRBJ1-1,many,TGTGCCAGCAGCTCTGGACAGGGTCGCACTGAAGCTTTCTTT,CASSSGQGRTEAFF